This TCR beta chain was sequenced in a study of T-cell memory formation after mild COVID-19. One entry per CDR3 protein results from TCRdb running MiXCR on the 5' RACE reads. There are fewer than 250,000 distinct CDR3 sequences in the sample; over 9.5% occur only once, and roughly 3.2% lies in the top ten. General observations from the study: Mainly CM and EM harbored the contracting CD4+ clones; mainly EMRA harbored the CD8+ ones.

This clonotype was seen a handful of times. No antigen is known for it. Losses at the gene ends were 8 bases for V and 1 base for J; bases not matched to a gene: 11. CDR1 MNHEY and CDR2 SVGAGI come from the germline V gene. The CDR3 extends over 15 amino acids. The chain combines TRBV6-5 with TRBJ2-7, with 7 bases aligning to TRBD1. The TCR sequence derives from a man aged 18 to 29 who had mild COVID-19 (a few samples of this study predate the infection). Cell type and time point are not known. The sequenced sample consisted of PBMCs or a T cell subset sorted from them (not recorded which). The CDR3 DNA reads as TGTGCCAGCCGGGCGATGACAGGGAGATCCTACGAGCAGTACTTC. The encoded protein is CASRAMTGRSYEQYF.